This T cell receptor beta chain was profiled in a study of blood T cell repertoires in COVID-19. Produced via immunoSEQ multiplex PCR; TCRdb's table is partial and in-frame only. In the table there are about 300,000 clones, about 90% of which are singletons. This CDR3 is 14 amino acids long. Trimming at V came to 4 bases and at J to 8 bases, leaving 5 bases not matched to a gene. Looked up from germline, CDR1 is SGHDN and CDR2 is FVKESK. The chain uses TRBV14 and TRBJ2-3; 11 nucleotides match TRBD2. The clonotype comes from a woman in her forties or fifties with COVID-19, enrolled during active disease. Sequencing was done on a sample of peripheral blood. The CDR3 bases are TGTGCCAGCAGCCGGCTAGCGGGAGGTGCTACGCAGTATTTT. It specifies CASSRLAGGATQYF.